The clone carrying this T cell receptor (beta chain) came up a few times. Its antigen is still unknown. Reverse transcribing all isolated RNA meant expressed TCRB transcripts were sequenced. Using immunoSEQ multiplex PCR, the repertoire was profiled, and TCRdb retains in-frame clones only, with some absent. The sample includes 350,000 or so clones, about 20% seen only once; the top ten take under 0.055%. The sample originates from a study of beta chain features in type 1 diabetes. The germline V and J ends were trimmed by 1 base and 10 bases, with 5 bases remaining between them. The germline V gene has CDR1 SGHAT and CDR2 FQNNGV. The CDR3 has 11 amino acids. General study findings and limits: Type 1 diabetes patients showed fewer insertions and more deletions at VDJ junctions.

The sequenced sample was naive CD4+ T cells from blood. The sequence came from a woman in her late teens or twenties in good health. The chain joins TRBV11-2 to TRBJ2-1; D ambiguous. The chain's CDR3 is CASSLVSEQFF. For the CDR3, the DNA is TGTGCCAGCAGCTTAGTAAGCGAGCAGTTCTTC.